These 6 T cell receptor beta chains were sequenced from one sample in a study of T cells in Graves' hyperthyroidism and ophthalmopathy. The investigators amplified TCR beta CDR3 regions from RNA transcripts. The HTBI set primed first-round TCR CDR3 RT-PCR. One entry per CDR3 protein, called by TCRdb with MiXCR from the multiplex PCR reads. This table has 500,000 to 600,000 distinct CDR3 sequences, approximately 20% appearing once. Sequencing was done on a sample of blood. These receptors were taken from a man between 35 and 55 years old with Graves' ophthalmopathy.

The V call is TRBV19, the J call TRBJ2-2; weak D call: TRBD1 (6 bases). Germline CDR1 is LNHDA and CDR2 is SQIVND (reference sequence). The V end lost 3 bases, the J end lost 3 bases, and 11 bases lay between the germline ends. This CDR3 is built from 15 residues. CDR3 nucleotides: TGTGCCAGTAGTATTCAAGGGACACACACCGGGGAGCTGTTTTTT. It is translated as CASSIQGTHTGELFF.

This clonotype was detected ten times or more. The V call is TRBV5-1, the J call TRBJ2-2; 7 nucleotides line up with TRBD1. Germline V CDR1 and CDR2: SGHRS, YFSETQ. Trimming took 4 bases from V and 2 from J; bases not matched to a gene: 5. This CDR3 has 15 residues. The CDR3 DNA is TGCGCCAGCAGCACCAGGACAGGAAACACCGGGGAGCTGTTTTTT. Amino acids: CASSTRTGNTGELFF.

About this clonotype: This may come from a read error, since a much larger clone is one base off. V and J are TRBV12-3 or TRBV12-4 and TRBJ1-2; 11 bases are a match to TRBD1. CDR3 size: 15 residues. V trimming: 6 bases; J trimming: 4 bases; junction bases outside the gene matches: 7. The CDR3 reads CASRGSGTGGYGYTF. Written as DNA, the CDR3 is TGTGCCAGCAGAGGATCCGGGACAGGGGGCTATGGCTACACCTTC.

This clonotype was seen ten or more times. This rearrangement joins TRBV11-2 to TRBJ1-1; D unresolved. Germline V CDR1 and CDR2: SGHAT, FQNNGV. The length of the CDR3 is 15 residues. V was pared by 3 bases and J by 4 bases, with 15 bases between. The CDR3: CASSLRLIMGTEAFF. The DNA of the CDR3 is TGTGCCAGCAGCTTGAGGTTGATAATGGGCACTGAAGCTTTCTTT. The full variable domain, its missing parts supplied by reference TRBV11-2 and TRBJ1-1, is EAGVAQSPRYKIIEKRQSVAFWCNPISGHATLYWYQQILGQGPKLLIQFQNNGVVDDSQLPKDRFSAERLKGVDSTLKIQPAKLEDSAVYLCASSLRLIMGTEAFFGQGTRLTVV.

In its sample, this clonotype was seen a few times. CDR3: CASSRAANTGELFF. The CDR3 DNA reads TGTGCCAGTAGTCGGGCAGCGAACACCGGGGAGCTGTTTTTT. The V gene is TRBV19, the J gene TRBJ2-2; D is undetermined. In germline, CDR1 is LNHDA, CDR2 SQIVND (reference sequence). V dropped 5 bases and J dropped 0 bases, with 7 bases sitting between them. The CDR3 loop spans 14 amino acids.

The sample holds many counts of this clonotype. This rearrangement joins TRBV28 to TRBJ1-1; 8 bases map to TRBD1. The germline gives CDR1 MDHEN, CDR2 SYDVKM. The CDR3 extends over 14 amino acids. V was clipped by 1 base and J by 4 bases; unmatched bases: 2. For the CDR3, the DNA is TGTGCCAGCAGTTTATCAGGGGGCGGCACTGAAGCTTTCTTT. Translated: CASSLSGGGTEAFF.